This TCR beta chain derives from a study of PD-1 blockade in mismatch repair-deficient tumors. V lost 5 bases to trimming and J lost 4 bases, with 6 bases between them. The CDR3 contains 11 residues. Germline V gene lookup returns CDR1 SEHNR and CDR2 FQNEAQ (reference sequence). Sequencing was performed with immunoSEQ multiplex PCR; in TCRdb, only in-frame clones are kept and a portion is missing. The table lists 100,000 to 150,000 clones, roughly 86% of them singletons. Study-level results: Rapid post-treatment expansion, then contraction, generally preceding radiologic response, marked tumor-resident clones.

This clone was seen a handful of times. The antigen remains undetermined. Other DNA sequences of this sample code for an identical CDR3. TCR sequencing covered a few patients who responded to pembrolizumab. The TCR sequence derives from an adult with mismatch repair-deficient cancer. The starting material was peripheral blood, obtained 44 weeks after starting pembrolizumab. V is TRBV7-9 and J is TRBJ2-7; D might be TRBD2 (5 bases). CDR3 protein: CASSPGYEQYF. DNA of the CDR3: TGTGCCAGCAGCCCGGGATACGAGCAGTACTTC. Using reference TRBV7-9 and TRBJ2-7 for the parts outside the CDR3, the full variable domain is DTGVSQNPRHKITKRGQNVTFRCDPISEHNRLYWYRQTLGQGPEFLTYFQNEAQLEKSRLLSDRFSAERPKGSFSTLEIQRTEQGDSAMYLCASSPGYEQYFGPGTRLTVT.